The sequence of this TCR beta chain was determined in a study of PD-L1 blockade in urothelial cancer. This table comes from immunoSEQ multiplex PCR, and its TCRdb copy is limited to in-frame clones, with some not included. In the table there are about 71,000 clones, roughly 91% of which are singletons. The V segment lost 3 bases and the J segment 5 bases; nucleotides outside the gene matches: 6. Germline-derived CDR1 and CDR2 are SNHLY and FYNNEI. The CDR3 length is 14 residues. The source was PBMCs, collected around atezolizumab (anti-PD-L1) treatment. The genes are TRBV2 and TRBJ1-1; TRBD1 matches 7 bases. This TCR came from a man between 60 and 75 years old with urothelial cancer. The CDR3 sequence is CASSDGQGETEAFF. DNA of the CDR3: TGTGCCAGCAGTGACGGGCAGGGGGAGACTGAAGCTTTCTTT.